Listed here is a single TCR beta chain. The clone's antigen remains unknown. The input lacks base qualities; no much larger clone sits a single base away. Libraries were built with RT-PCR. Sequencer: Illumina HiSeq 2500. Using fastp trimming at Q25 and MiXCR clonotype assembly, TCRdb reanalyzed the public sequencing data and kept in-frame beta chains. Each CDR3 protein gets just one entry, which takes the most common genes and DNA from the rows behind it. Within this sample are hundreds of thousands of distinct CDR3 sequences, with 12% of them counted one time only. Roughly a tenth of the sample goes to the ten largest clones. This sample is drawn from a study of response to subunit inactivated influenza vaccine (dated by TCRdb to 2017 to 2018). For context, the study as a whole: To follow how T cells responded to a trivalent subunit inactivated influenza vaccine, the researchers relied on deep quantitative profiling of the T cell receptor repertoire. The paper as a whole reports these results and caveats: It was suggested by the authors that each seasonal influenza vaccination may recruit only a limited number of new T cells.

V and J lose 8 bases and 4 bases, and a span of 17 bases separates them. Spanning cysteine to phenylalanine, the CDR3 consists of 15 amino acids. Of all the DNA, just the CDR3 is kept, 45 bases in frame from base 1. Specimen: PBMCs from blood, collected on the day of vaccination. The chain couples TRBV12-3 or TRBV12-4 to TRBJ1-4; a weak D assignment points to TRBD1 (5 bases agree). The sequence was collected from a man aged 50-59 years who received an inactivated influenza vaccine. Donor details come from another sample of the same person, matched by shared clones. This receptor carries the CDR3 CASRAFGTGNEKLFF. The sequenced DNA is TGTGCCAGCCGGGCCTTCGGGACGGGTAATGAAAAACTGTTTTTT.